A selection of T cell receptor beta chains follows, all from one sample in a study of PD-1 blockade in classical Hodgkin lymphoma. Clones were read by immunoSEQ multiplex PCR, and TCRdb kept only the in-frame ones, dropping some. This sample has around 40,000 clones, with approximately 80% found just once. This material consisted of peripheral blood mononuclear cells (PBMCs), taken at baseline. All receptors derive from a human donor with classical Hodgkin lymphoma. Each CDR3 is given with its conserved first and last residue. D genes are given only for firm matches. Clone size is stated in some rows and not others, as once, few, many or a class when expanded.

abundance	len	v_gene	d_gene	j_gene	CDR3aa	CDR3nt
.	15	TRBV5-4	.	TRBJ1-1	CASSENRQFNTEAFF	TGTGCCAGCAGCGAAAATAGACAATTTAACACTGAAGCTTTCTTT
few	14	TRBV28	.	TRBJ2-5	CASSLGSGVETQYF	TGTGCCAGCAGTTTAGGGTCCGGGGTGGAGACCCAGTACTTC
.	14	TRBV6-5	.	TRBJ1-2	CASSRIQGAYGYTF	TGTGCCAGCAGCCGAATCCAGGGCGCCTATGGCTACACCTTC
.	15	TRBV5-6	TRBD1	TRBJ2-1	CASSFRDRDGNEQFF	TGTGCCAGCAGCTTCCGGGACAGGGACGGCAATGAGCAGTTCTTC
.	14	TRBV5-6	TRBD2	TRBJ2-7	CASSQASSGVEQYF	TGTGCCAGCAGCCAAGCTAGTAGCGGGGTTGAGCAGTACTTC
.	15	TRBV7-3	TRBD2	TRBJ2-3	CASSLTSGGTDTQYF	TGTGCCAGCAGCCTCACTAGCGGCGGCACAGATACGCAGTATTTT
.	16	TRBV28	.	TRBJ1-5	CASSLALWGGDQPQHF	TGTGCCAGCAGTTTAGCCTTGTGGGGGGGTGATCAGCCCCAGCATTTT
.	13	TRBV5-6	.	TRBJ2-1	CASSGGPGNEQFF	TGTGCCAGCAGCGGGGGTCCGGGCAATGAGCAGTTCTTC
.	13	TRBV5-1	.	TRBJ2-5	CASSWQGQETQYF	TGCGCCAGCAGCTGGCAGGGGCAAGAGACCCAGTACTTC
once	15	TRBV5-1	TRBD1	TRBJ2-3	CASSTGGSSTDTQYF	TGCGCCAGCAGCACAGGGGGTTCTAGCACAGATACGCAGTATTTT
.	17	TRBV4-3	TRBD2	TRBJ2-1	CASSPGLAGVNKYEQFF	TGCGCCAGCAGCCCAGGACTAGCGGGAGTAAATAAGTATGAGCAGTTCTTC
few	13	TRBV5-1	.	TRBJ2-7	CASSIQGRYEQYF	TGCGCCAGCAGCATACAGGGAAGGTACGAGCAGTACTTC
.	12	TRBV27	.	TRBJ1-4	CASSLLNEKLFF	TGTGCCAGCAGTTTACTTAATGAAAAACTGTTTTTT
few	15	TRBV9	TRBD1	TRBJ1-5	CASSVGTGGNQPQHF	TGTGCCAGCAGCGTAGGGACAGGGGGCAATCAGCCCCAGCATTTT
.	16	TRBV2	.	TRBJ1-6	CASRVGTLLYNSPLHF	TGTGCCAGCAGGGTCGGGACACTACTCTATAATTCACCCCTCCACTTT
.	17	TRBV27	.	TRBJ2-1	CASSLSFGSSVPNEQFF	TGTGCCAGCAGTTTATCATTTGGTTCTTCGGTACCCAATGAGCAGTTCTTC
.	13	TRBV18	.	TRBJ1-5	CASSRETNQPQHF	TGTGCCAGCTCCCGGGAGACCAATCAGCCCCAGCATTTT
.	13	TRBV15	.	TRBJ2-5	CATSRRSSGFQYF	TGTGCCACCAGCAGACGAAGTAGCGGCTTCCAGTACTTC
.	15	TRBV11-2	.	TRBJ2-1	CASSLGAQSYNEQFF	TGTGCCAGCAGCTTAGGGGCGCAATCCTACAATGAGCAGTTCTTC
.	14	TRBV7-6	.	TRBJ2-7	CASSPDSGPIGQYF	TGTGCCAGCAGCCCCGACAGCGGGCCCATCGGGCAGTACTTC
once	13	TRBV6-6	.	TRBJ2-1	CASSPLKGNEQFF	TGTGCCAGCAGCCCTCTAAAAGGCAATGAGCAGTTCTTC
.	12	TRBV29-1	.	TRBJ2-6	CSGLTGANVLTF	TGCAGCGGGCTTACGGGGGCCAACGTCCTGACTTTC
.	17	TRBV4-1	.	TRBJ1-2	CASSQPPTTGSLYGYTF	TGCGCCAGCAGCCAACCGCCCACTACAGGGTCTCTTTATGGCTACACCTTC
.	13	TRBV5-4	.	TRBJ1-2	CASSWDGIYGYTF	TGTGCCAGCAGCTGGGACGGCATCTATGGCTACACCTTC
few	18	TRBV19	TRBD2	TRBJ2-2	CASSIRRGTSGSTGELFF	TGTGCCAGTAGTATTCGGAGAGGGACTAGCGGGAGCACCGGGGAGCTGTTTTTT
.	14	TRBV7-9	.	TRBJ2-5	CASSSTAAQETQYF	TGTGCCAGCAGCTCAACGGCGGCCCAAGAGACCCAGTACTTC
.	14	TRBV9	.	TRBJ1-1	CASSVTTFHTEAFF	TGTGCCAGCAGCGTCACAACCTTTCACACTGAAGCTTTCTTT
.	18	TRBV6-4	TRBD1	TRBJ1-2	CASSSSRDRQHPSYGYTF	TGTGCCAGCAGTTCCTCCCGGGACAGGCAACATCCCTCGTATGGCTACACCTTC
once	14	TRBV5-1	.	TRBJ1-4	CASSLEGGWSELFF	TGCGCCAGCAGCTTGGAAGGGGGTTGGAGTGAACTGTTTTTT
.	15	TRBV11-3	.	TRBJ2-6	CASSPSSAGANVLTF	TGTGCCAGCAGCCCTAGTAGTGCTGGGGCCAACGTCCTGACTTTC
.	15	TRBV28	.	TRBJ1-4	CASFSRGATNEKLFF	TGTGCCAGCTTTTCGCGGGGAGCAACTAATGAAAAACTGTTTTTT
.	16	TRBV4-1	TRBD1	TRBJ2-3	CASSQAGRTGEDTQYF	TGCGCCAGCAGCCAAGCCGGGAGGACAGGGGAAGATACGCAGTATTTT
.	14	TRBV19	TRBD2	TRBJ2-7	CASSIGLAGHEQYF	TGTGCCAGTAGTATAGGACTAGCGGGCCACGAGCAGTACTTC
.	14	TRBV19	.	TRBJ1-2	CASSIPGANYGYTF	TGTGCCAGTAGTATCCCAGGGGCGAACTATGGCTACACCTTC
.	15	TRBV7-6	TRBD2	TRBJ2-1	CASSRGLAGTNEQFF	TGTGCCAGCAGCCGGGGACTAGCGGGAACCAATGAGCAGTTCTTC
.	13	TRBV10-1	TRBD2	TRBJ2-1	CASSRAGNNEQFF	TGCGCCAGCAGTAGAGCGGGGAACAATGAGCAGTTCTTC
.	15	TRBV18	.	TRBJ2-2	CASSPTRGDTGELFF	TGTGCCAGCTCACCAACGAGGGGGGACACCGGGGAGCTGTTTTTT
.	14	TRBV6-5	.	TRBJ1-1	CASSQHTVNTEAFF	TGTGCCAGCAGTCAACACACTGTGAACACTGAAGCTTTCTTT
few	18	TRBV27	TRBD1	TRBJ2-6	CASSLYGTGGSGANVLTF	TGTGCCAGCAGTTTATACGGGACAGGGGGCTCTGGGGCCAACGTCCTGACTTTC
.	15	TRBV28	TRBD1	TRBJ1-2	CASSLSTGANYGYTF	TGTGCCAGCAGTTTATCAACAGGGGCGAACTATGGCTACACCTTC
.	16	TRBV6-5	.	TRBJ2-3	CASSYRLGGGTDTQYF	TGTGCCAGCAGTTACCGACTAGGAGGGGGGACAGATACGCAGTATTTT
.	14	TRBV25-1	.	TRBJ2-7	CASSLSGDIYEQYF	TGTGCCAGCAGTCTTAGCGGAGACATTTACGAGCAGTACTTC
.	19	TRBV6-1	TRBD2	TRBJ2-7	CASSGTLTGGGRSSYEQYF	TGTGCCAGCAGTGGTACCCTGACGGGAGGCGGGAGAAGCTCCTACGAGCAGTACTTC
.	13	TRBV28	.	TRBJ1-2	CASSKTGSYGYTF	TGTGCCAGCAGCAAGACAGGCTCCTATGGCTACACCTTC
.	13	TRBV28	.	TRBJ2-7	CASSYSDSYEQYF	TGTGCCAGCAGTTATAGTGATTCCTACGAGCAGTACTTC
few	15	TRBV9	.	TRBJ1-3	CASSVEGHSGNTIYF	TGTGCCAGCAGCGTAGAGGGCCACTCTGGAAACACCATATATTTT
.	15	TRBV28	TRBD2	TRBJ2-3	CASKVGTILRDTQYF	TGTGCCAGCAAGGTGGGGACTATCCTTCGAGATACGCAGTATTTT
.	15	TRBV7-8	.	TRBJ1-5	CASSLGSSSNQPQHF	TGTGCCAGCAGCCTAGGCAGTAGTAGCAATCAGCCCCAGCATTTT
.	13	TRBV2	.	TRBJ1-1	CASSDDGNTEAFF	TGTGCCAGCAGTGACGATGGGAACACTGAAGCTTTCTTT
.	15	TRBV5-1	.	TRBJ2-3	CASSLSGASSDTQYF	TGCGCCAGCAGCTTGTCGGGGGCCTCCTCAGATACGCAGTATTTT